Sequencing of this T cell receptor beta chain was carried out in a study of T cell responses to AZD1222 COVID-19 vaccine. Notes on the study in general: Spike-specific TCR breadth and depth were elevated following two AZD1222 doses. Clonal diversity may have been underestimated in mostly white British donors. The reported proportion of spike-specific TCRs targeting unmutated variant regions was nearly half. The repertoires were collected only after the peak T cell response.

Notes on this clone: As yet, its antigen is unknown.

This table comes from immunoSEQ multiplex PCR, and its TCRdb copy is limited to in-frame clones, with some not included. The table includes around 160,000 clones, about 93% detected once. Germline V lookup: CDR1 SGHRS, CDR2 YFSETQ. The CDR3 length is 14 residues. The germline V and J ends were trimmed by 2 bases and 3 bases, with 9 bases remaining between them. Source: peripheral blood, taken on day 0 of AZD1222 vaccination. This TCR came from an adult in good health. The V and J genes are TRBV5-1 and TRBJ1-5, with a possible D match to TRBD1 (5 bases). CDR3 nucleotide sequence: TGCGCCAGCAGCTTCGGCAGGGACAATCAGCCCCAGCATTTT. It encodes CASSFGRDNQPQHF.